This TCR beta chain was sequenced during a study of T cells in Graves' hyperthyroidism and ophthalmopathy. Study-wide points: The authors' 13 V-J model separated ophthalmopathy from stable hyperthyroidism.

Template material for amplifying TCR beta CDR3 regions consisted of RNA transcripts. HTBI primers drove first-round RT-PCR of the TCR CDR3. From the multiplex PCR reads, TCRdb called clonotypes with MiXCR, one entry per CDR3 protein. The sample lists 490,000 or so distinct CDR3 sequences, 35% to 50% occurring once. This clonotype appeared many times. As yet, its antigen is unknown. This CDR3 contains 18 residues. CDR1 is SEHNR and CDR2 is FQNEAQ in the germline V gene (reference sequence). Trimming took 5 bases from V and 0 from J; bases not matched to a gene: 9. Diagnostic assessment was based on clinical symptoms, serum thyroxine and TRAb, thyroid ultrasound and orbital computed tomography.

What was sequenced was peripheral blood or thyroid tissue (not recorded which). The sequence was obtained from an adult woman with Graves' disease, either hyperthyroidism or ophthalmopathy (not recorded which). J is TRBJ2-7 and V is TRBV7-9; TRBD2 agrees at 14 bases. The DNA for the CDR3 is TGTGCCAGCAGCCCGACTAGCGGGAGGGCCCAGAGCTCCTACGAGCAGTACTTC. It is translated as CASSPTSGRAQSSYEQYF.